Sequencing of this TCR beta chain was carried out in a study of CD8 T cells in ankylosing spondylitis. Molecular-barcoded quantitative 5'-RACE produced these TCR beta libraries. TCRdb reprocessed the 5' RACE reads via MiXCR and lists one record per CDR3 protein. The repertoire holds around 320,000 distinct CDR3 sequences, with roughly 20% as singletons. In regard to this clonotype: Its cognate antigen is unknown.

Study-level points and caveats: Within ankylosing spondylitis blood, a TCR beta motif made up of under 10 highly homologous variants appeared to be characteristic. Earlier work had already found some motif variants in reactive arthritis synovial fluid and blood.

The trim removed 1 base at V and 5 bases at J, leaving 7 bases unmatched. Germline CDR1 and CDR2: DFQATT and SNEGSKA (reference sequence). The CDR3 contains 15 residues. This TCR derives from a female donor with ankylosing spondylitis or in good health (not recorded which). This chain joins TRBV20-1 and TRBJ2-3; 9 nucleotides align to TRBD2. Input material: blood, either unsorted or a sorted T cell fraction (not recorded which). As DNA, the CDR3 is TGCAGTGCTAGAGTCCCTAGCGGGGCCGTAGATACGCAGTATTTT. This encodes CSARVPSGAVDTQYF.